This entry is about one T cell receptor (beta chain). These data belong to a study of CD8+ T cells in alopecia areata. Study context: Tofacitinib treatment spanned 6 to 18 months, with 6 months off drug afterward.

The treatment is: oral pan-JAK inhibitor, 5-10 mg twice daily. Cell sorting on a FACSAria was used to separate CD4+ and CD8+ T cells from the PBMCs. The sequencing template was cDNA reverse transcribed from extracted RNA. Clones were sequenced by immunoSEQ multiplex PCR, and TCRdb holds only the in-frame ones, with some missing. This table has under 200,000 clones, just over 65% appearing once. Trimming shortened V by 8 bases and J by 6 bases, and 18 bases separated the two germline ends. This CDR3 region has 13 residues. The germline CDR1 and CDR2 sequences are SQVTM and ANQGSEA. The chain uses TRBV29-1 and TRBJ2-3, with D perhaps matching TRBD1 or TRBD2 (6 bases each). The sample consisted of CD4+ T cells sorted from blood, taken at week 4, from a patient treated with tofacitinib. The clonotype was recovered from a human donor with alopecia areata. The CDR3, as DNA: TGCAGCCTAGCCTCCGGGGGCGGCGATACGCAGTATTTT. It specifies CSLASGGGDTQYF.